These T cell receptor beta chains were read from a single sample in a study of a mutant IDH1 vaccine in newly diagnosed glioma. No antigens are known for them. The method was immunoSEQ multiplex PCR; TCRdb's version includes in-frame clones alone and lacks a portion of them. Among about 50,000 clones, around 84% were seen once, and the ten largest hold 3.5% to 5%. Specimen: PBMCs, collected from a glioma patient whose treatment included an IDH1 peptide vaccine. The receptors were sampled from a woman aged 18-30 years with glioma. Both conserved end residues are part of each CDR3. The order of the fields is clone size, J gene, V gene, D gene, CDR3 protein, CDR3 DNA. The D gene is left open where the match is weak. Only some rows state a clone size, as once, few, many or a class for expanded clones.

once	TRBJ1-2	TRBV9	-	CASSVKGHGAYGYTF	TGTGCCAGCAGCGTCAAGGGACATGGGGCCTATGGCTACACCTTC
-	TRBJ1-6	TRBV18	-	CASSPLSGSGSYNSPLHF	TGTGCCAGCTCACCGCTCTCAGGGTCCGGCTCCTATAATTCACCCCTCCACTTT
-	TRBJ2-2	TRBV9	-	CASSGGGGGTGELFF	TGTGCCAGCAGCGGGGGTGGCGGAGGGACCGGGGAGCTGTTTTTT
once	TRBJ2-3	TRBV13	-	CASSLTVGQWRHYLGDTQYF	TGTGCCAGCAGCTTAACGGTGGGCCAGTGGCGTCACTACCTCGGGGATACGCAGTATTTT
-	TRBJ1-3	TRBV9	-	CASSPDPRGSGNTIYF	TGTGCCAGCAGCCCAGACCCCAGGGGAAGTGGAAACACCATATATTTT
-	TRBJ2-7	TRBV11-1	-	CASSPRGLLRYEQYF	TGTGCCAGCAGCCCCCGCGGACTCCTAAGGTACGAGCAGTACTTC
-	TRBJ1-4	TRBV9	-	CASSPGRGKLFF	TGTGCCAGCAGCCCGGGCAGGGGAAAACTGTTTTTT
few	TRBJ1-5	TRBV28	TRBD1	CASSFGTGGQPQHF	TGTGCCAGCAGTTTCGGGACAGGAGGTCAGCCCCAGCATTTT
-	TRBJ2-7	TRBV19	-	CASSILQGSEQYF	TGTGCCAGTAGTATTTTGCAGGGGAGCGAGCAGTACTTC
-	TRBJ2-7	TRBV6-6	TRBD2	CASSSVAGYEQYF	TGTGCCAGCAGTTCAGTAGCGGGGTACGAGCAGTACTTC
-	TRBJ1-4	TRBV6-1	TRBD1	CASKALDRGGEKLFF	TGTGCCAGCAAGGCCCTTGACAGGGGAGGAGAAAAACTGTTTTTT
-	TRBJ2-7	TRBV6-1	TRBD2	CASRPKRGSSYEQYF	TGTGCCAGCAGACCTAAGCGGGGGAGCTCCTACGAGCAGTACTTC
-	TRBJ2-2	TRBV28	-	CASSPAGELFF	TGTGCCAGCAGTCCTGCCGGGGAGCTGTTTTTT
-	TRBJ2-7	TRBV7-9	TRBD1	CASSSRDRSYEQYF	TGTGCCAGCAGCTCCCGGGACAGGTCCTACGAGCAGTACTTC
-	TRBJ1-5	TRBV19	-	CASSISSGPNQPQHF	TGTGCCAGTAGTATAAGTTCAGGGCCCAATCAGCCCCAGCATTTT
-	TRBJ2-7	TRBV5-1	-	CASSLGFAGAGEQYF	TGCGCCAGCAGCCTAGGGTTCGCTGGGGCTGGCGAGCAGTACTTC
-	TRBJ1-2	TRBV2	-	CASKRDGSNYGYTF	TGTGCCAGCAAACGGGACGGATCTAACTATGGCTACACCTTC
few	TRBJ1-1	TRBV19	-	CASRRGLNTEAFF	TGTGCCAGTAGGAGGGGCCTGAACACTGAAGCTTTCTTT
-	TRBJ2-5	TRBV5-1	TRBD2	CASSSGSWSGVQETQYF	TGCGCCAGCAGCTCTGGCTCTTGGAGCGGGGTTCAAGAGACCCAGTACTTC
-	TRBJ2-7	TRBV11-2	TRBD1	CASSRGQGGSYEQYF	TGTGCCAGCAGCCGGGGACAGGGAGGATCCTACGAGCAGTACTTC
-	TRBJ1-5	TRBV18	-	CASSPPMGQPQHF	TGTGCCAGCTCACCGCCGATGGGTCAGCCCCAGCATTTT
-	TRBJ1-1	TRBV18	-	CASSPPVSWGNYTEAFF	TGTGCCAGCTCACCACCTGTCTCCTGGGGGAACTACACTGAAGCTTTCTTT
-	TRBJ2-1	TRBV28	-	CASSIRQPYNEQFF	TGTGCCAGCAGTATCAGACAGCCTTACAATGAGCAGTTCTTC
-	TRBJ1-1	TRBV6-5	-	CASSSPGRETEAFF	TGTGCCAGCAGTTCTCCAGGGCGGGAGACTGAAGCTTTCTTT
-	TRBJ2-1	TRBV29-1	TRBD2	CSVRLWGGASGYNEQFF	TGCAGCGTTCGGTTGTGGGGCGGGGCTAGCGGCTACAATGAGCAGTTCTTC
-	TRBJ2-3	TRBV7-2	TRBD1	CASSPAGQGPDTQYF	TGTGCCAGCAGCCCCGCCGGACAGGGCCCAGATACGCAGTATTTT
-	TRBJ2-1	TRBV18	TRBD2	CASSPPLAGGGEQFF	TGTGCCAGCTCACCACCGCTAGCGGGGGGCGGTGAGCAGTTCTTC
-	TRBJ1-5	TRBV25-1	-	CASSGVGNQPQHF	TGTGCCAGCAGCGGGGTAGGGAATCAGCCCCAGCATTTT
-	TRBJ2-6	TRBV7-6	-	CASSLEARISGRANVLTF	TGTGCCAGCAGCTTAGAGGCCAGGATCTCTGGGAGGGCCAACGTCCTGACTTTC
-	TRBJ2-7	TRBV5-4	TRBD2	CASSFSLADYEQYF	TGTGCCAGCAGCTTCTCCCTAGCGGATTACGAGCAGTACTTC
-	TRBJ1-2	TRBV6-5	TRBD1	CASSYVPGQGETF	TGTGCCAGCAGTTACGTCCCCGGACAGGGAGAAACCTTC
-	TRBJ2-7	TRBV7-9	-	CASSSPAQGYEQYF	TGTGCCAGCAGCTCACCCGCGCAGGGTTACGAGCAGTACTTC
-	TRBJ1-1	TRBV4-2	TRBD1	CASTLRRGQGEAFF	TGTGCCAGCACCTTAAGGAGGGGGCAGGGTGAAGCTTTCTTT
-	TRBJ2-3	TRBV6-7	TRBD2	CASSYLPSGRETYSTDTQYF	TGTGCCAGCAGTTACTTGCCTAGCGGGAGGGAGACCTATAGCACAGATACGCAGTATTTT
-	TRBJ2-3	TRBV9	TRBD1	CASSGDRGITDTQYF	TGTGCCAGCAGCGGCGACAGGGGGATCACAGATACGCAGTATTTT
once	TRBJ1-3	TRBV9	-	CASSLTAGIVNGNTIYF	TGTGCCAGCAGCCTTACCGCGGGGATTGTAAACGGAAACACCATATATTTT
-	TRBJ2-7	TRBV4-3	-	CASSQEWIGGYEQYF	TGCGCCAGCAGCCAAGAGTGGATAGGGGGCTACGAGCAGTACTTC
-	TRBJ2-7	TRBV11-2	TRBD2	CASRSVRGSHEQYF	TGTGCCAGCAGGAGTGTACGCGGGAGCCACGAGCAGTACTTC
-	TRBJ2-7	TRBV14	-	CASSHVHEQYF	TGTGCCAGCAGCCATGTCCACGAGCAGTACTTC
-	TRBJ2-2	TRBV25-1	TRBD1	CASSATGGFGELFF	TGTGCCAGCAGTGCTACAGGGGGATTCGGGGAGCTGTTTTTT
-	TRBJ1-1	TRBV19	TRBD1	CASGQGAVGTEAFF	TGTGCCAGCGGACAGGGGGCAGTAGGCACTGAAGCTTTCTTT
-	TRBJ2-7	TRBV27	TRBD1	CASGPTGVYEQYF	TGTGCCAGCGGGCCGACAGGGGTTTACGAGCAGTACTTC
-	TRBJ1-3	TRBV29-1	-	CSVDLGVGNTIYF	TGCAGCGTTGATTTAGGGGTCGGAAACACCATATATTTT
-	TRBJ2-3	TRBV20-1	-	CSAPLLGTQYF	TGCAGTGCCCCTCTTCTGGGTACGCAGTATTTT
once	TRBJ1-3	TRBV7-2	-	CASSLGPQRSGNTIYF	TGTGCCAGCAGCTTAGGCCCACAGCGCTCTGGAAACACCATATATTTT
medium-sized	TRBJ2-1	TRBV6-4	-	CASSDSGESANEQFF	TGTGCCAGCAGTGACTCGGGCGAGTCCGCCAATGAGCAGTTCTTC